Here is one TCR beta chain with its context. Only in-frame clones appear in the TCRdb table, and some are missing; sequencing was by immunoSEQ multiplex PCR. The sample lists under 50,000 clones, almost 95% occurring once. This sample stems from a study of T cell changes during pregnancy in multiple sclerosis. The germline CDR1 and CDR2 sequences are SGHRS and YFSETQ. The CDR3 loop spans 17 amino acids. The J segment lost 3 bases and the V segment lost 4 bases, leaving 8 bases of the junction unmatched. The chain links TRBV5-1 to TRBJ2-1; 12 nucleotides align to TRBD2. The input for sequencing was CD4+ T cells from peripheral blood mononuclear cells, taken in the second trimester of pregnancy. This receptor was obtained from a female donor in good health, enrolled as a control in a pregnancy study. In DNA form, the CDR3 reads TGCGCCAGCAGCGCCACTAGCGGGGGGTTCCTCTACAATGAGCAGTTCTTC. Translation gives CASSATSGGFLYNEQFF.